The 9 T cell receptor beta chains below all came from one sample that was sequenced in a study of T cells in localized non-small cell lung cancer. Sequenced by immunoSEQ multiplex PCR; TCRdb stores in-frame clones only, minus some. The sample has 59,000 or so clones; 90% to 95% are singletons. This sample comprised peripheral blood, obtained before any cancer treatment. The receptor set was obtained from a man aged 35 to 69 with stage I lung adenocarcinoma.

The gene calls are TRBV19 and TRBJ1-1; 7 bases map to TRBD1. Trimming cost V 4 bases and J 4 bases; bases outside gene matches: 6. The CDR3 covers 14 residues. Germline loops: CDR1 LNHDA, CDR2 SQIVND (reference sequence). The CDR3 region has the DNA TGTGCCAGTAGTAACGCAGGGGGACTCACTGAAGCTTTCTTT. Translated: CASSNAGGLTEAFF.

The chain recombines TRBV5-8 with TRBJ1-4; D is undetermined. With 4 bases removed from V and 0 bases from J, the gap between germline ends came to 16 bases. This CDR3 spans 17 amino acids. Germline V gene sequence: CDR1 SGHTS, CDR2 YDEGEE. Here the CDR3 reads CASSLLPGTATNEKLFF. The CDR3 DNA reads TGTGCCAGCAGCCTGCTGCCAGGTACAGCAACTAATGAAAAACTGTTTTTT.

The CDR3 nucleotides read TGCAGCGTGCCGGGGGGGCCGGGCACTGAAGCTTTCTTT. Its protein product is CSVPGGPGTEAFF. The V call is TRBV29-1, the J call TRBJ1-1, with a possible D match to TRBD1 (6 bases). The germline CDR1 and CDR2 sequences are SQVTM and ANQGSEA. V gave up 6 bases and J gave up 4 bases, with 15 bases separating them. The CDR3 has 13 residues.

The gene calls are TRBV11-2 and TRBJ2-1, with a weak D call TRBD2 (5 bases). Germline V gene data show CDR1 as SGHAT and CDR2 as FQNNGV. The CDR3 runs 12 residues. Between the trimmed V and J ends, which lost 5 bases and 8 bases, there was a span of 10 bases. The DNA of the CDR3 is TGTGCCAGCAGCCCGCCTAGCTATGAGCAGTTCTTC. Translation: CASSPPSYEQFF.

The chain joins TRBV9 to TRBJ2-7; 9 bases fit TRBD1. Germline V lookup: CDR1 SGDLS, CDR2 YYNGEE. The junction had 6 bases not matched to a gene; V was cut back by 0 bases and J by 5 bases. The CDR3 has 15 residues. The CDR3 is CASSVVGDRDDEQYF. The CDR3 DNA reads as TGTGCCAGCAGCGTAGTCGGGGACAGGGACGACGAGCAGTACTTC.

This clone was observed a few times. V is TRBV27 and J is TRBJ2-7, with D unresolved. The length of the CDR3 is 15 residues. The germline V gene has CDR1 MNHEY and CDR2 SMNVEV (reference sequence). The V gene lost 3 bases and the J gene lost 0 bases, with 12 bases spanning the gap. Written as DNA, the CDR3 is TGTGCCAGCAGTTTTCGGTTAACGAGCTCCTACGAGCAGTACTTC. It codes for CASSFRLTSSYEQYF.

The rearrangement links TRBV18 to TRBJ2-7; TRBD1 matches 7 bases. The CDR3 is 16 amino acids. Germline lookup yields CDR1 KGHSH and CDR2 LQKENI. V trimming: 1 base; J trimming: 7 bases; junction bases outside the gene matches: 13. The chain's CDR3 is CASSPRKGRTGIEQYF. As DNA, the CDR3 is TGTGCCAGCTCACCACGTAAGGGGCGGACAGGCATAGAGCAGTACTTC.

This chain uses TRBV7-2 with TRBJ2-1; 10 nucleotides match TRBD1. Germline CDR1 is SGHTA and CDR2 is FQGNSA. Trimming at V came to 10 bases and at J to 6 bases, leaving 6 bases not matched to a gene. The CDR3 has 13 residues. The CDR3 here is CANARTGGNEQFF. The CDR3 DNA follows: TGTGCCAATGCGAGGACAGGGGGCAATGAGCAGTTCTTC.

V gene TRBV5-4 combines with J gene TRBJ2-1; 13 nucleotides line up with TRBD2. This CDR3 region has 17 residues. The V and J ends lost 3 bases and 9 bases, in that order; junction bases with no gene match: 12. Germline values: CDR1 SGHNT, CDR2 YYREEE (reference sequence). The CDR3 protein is CASSYLGTSGNPGEQFF. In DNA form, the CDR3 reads TGTGCCAGCAGCTACCTCGGGACTAGCGGGAACCCAGGTGAGCAGTTCTTC.